Each of the 28 T cell receptor beta chains below was sequenced from the same sample in a study of OX40 agonist ivuxolimab in advanced cancers. The repertoire was sequenced with immunoSEQ multiplex PCR; TCRdb's copy has only in-frame clones and lacks some. The sample consists of tens of thousands of clones, 88% of them appearing once. Material: CD4+ or CD8+ T cells sorted from blood, obtained in a trial of the OX40 agonist ivuxolimab. The receptors were sampled from an adult with an advanced solid tumor such as melanoma, head and neck, liver or kidney cancer.

The J gene is TRBJ2-3, the V gene TRBV10-2; 9 nucleotides match TRBD2. This CDR3 has 14 residues. V lost 2 bases to trimming and J lost 9 bases; unmatched junction nucleotides: 6. CDR1 WSHSY and CDR2 SAAADI come from the germline V gene. This chain's CDR3 is CASSENSGRGTQYF. The CDR3 region has the DNA TGCGCCAGCAGTGAGAATAGCGGGAGAGGAACGCAGTATTTT.

This rearrangement joins TRBV27 to TRBJ2-7; no definite D call. Trimming took off 4 bases at V and 2 bases at J, with 18 bases between the two ends. The CDR3 has 16 residues. The germline gives CDR1 MNHEY, CDR2 SMNVEV (reference sequence). CDR3 amino acids: CASSYRNPVPPYEQYF. CDR3 nucleotides: TGTGCCAGCAGTTACCGTAACCCTGTACCCCCCTACGAGCAGTACTTC.

This chain links TRBV10-1 with TRBJ2-1, with 8 nucleotides matching TRBD2. Germline V lookup: CDR1 WNHNN, CDR2 SYGVQD (reference sequence). The CDR3 consists of 15 residues. V lost 3 bases to trimming and J lost 9 bases; unmatched junction nucleotides: 10. CDR3 DNA sequence: TGCGCCAGCAGTGATCTGTCGGGAGGGCCGGGTGAGCAGTTCTTC. Translated, it gives CASSDLSGGPGEQFF.

The rearrangement joins TRBV9 to TRBJ2-3, with D perhaps TRBD2 (6 bases). The CDR3 extends over 15 amino acids. V was trimmed by 0 bases and J by 5 bases, leaving 13 bases between them. The germline V gene has CDR1 SGDLS and CDR2 YYNGEE. CDR3 amino acids: CASSVGVRRGDTQYF. As DNA, the CDR3 is TGTGCCAGCAGCGTAGGAGTGAGGAGGGGAGATACGCAGTATTTT.

The chain employs TRBV27 and TRBJ2-7; TRBD1 is a possible D gene (6 bases). Trimming cost V 9 bases and J 5 bases, with 32 bases left between them. CDR3 length equals 18 residues. CDR1 and CDR2 (germline): MNHEY, SMNVEV (reference sequence). Here the CDR3 DNA reads TGTGCCAGTTCCCCGACTCAACAGGGCCAGCCCGGGAAGAACGAGCAGTACTTC. This translates into CASSPTQQGQPGKNEQYF.

The chain carries TRBV28 and TRBJ2-5, with a possible D match to TRBD1 (6 bases). From germline, CDR1 is MDHEN and CDR2 SYDVKM. Trimming took 5 bases from V and 1 from J, leaving 14 bases between them. This CDR3 spans 15 amino acids. The CDR3 reads CASSPGQPGQETQYF. The CDR3 DNA is TGTGCCAGCAGTCCAGGACAGCCGGGCCAAGAGACCCAGTACTTC.

The chain uses TRBV5-1 and TRBJ1-1, with 12 nucleotides matching TRBD1. V lost 4 bases and J lost 0; bases outside the gene matches: 7. The germline gives CDR1 SGHRS, CDR2 YFSETQ. This CDR3 is 17 amino acids long. The CDR3 sequence: CASSPGTGGVVNTEAFF. CDR3 sequence (DNA): TGCGCCAGCAGCCCCGGGACAGGGGGCGTTGTGAACACTGAAGCTTTCTTT.

J is TRBJ1-2 and V is TRBV28; 8 positions agree with TRBD1. In germline, CDR1 is MDHEN, CDR2 SYDVKM. Unmatched junction bases numbered 2, after V lost 5 bases and J lost 3 bases. There are 13 residues in the CDR3. DNA for the CDR3: TGTGCCAGCAGTCCGGGACAGGACTATGGCTACACCTTC. Protein: CASSPGQDYGYTF.

The rearrangement links TRBV6-1 to TRBJ2-3; 11 nucleotides agree with TRBD2. Looked up from germline, CDR1 is MNHNS and CDR2 is SASEGT. The V gene end was trimmed by 4 bases and the J gene end by 1 base; junction bases not matched to a gene: 1. This CDR3 has 15 residues. The CDR3 sequence is CASSALAGGTDTQYF. The CDR3 DNA is TGTGCCAGCAGTGCACTAGCGGGGGGCACAGATACGCAGTATTTT.

The chain combines TRBV6-5 with TRBJ1-2; 11 positions match TRBD1. V was clipped by 8 bases and J by 8 bases; unmatched bases: 1. The CDR3 is made up of 11 amino acids. CDR1 and CDR2 (germline): MNHEY, SVGAGI. CDR3 residues: CASGQGAGYTF. For the CDR3, the DNA is TGTGCCAGCGGACAGGGGGCCGGCTACACCTTC.

The gene calls are TRBV11-3 and TRBJ1-2; 7 bases align to TRBD1. The CDR3 runs 13 residues. Per the germline V gene, CDR1 is SGHNT and CDR2 is YENEEA. V trimming: 5 bases; J trimming: 8 bases; junction bases outside the gene matches: 8. The DNA of the CDR3 is TGTGCCAGCAGCCCCGGGACAGTAATGGGCTACACCTTC. It translates to CASSPGTVMGYTF. The full variable domain, completed using reference TRBV11-3 and TRBJ1-2, is EAGVVQSPRYKIIEKKQPVAFWCNPISGHNTLYWYLQNLGQGPELLIRYENEEAVDDSQLPKDRFSAERLKGVDSTLKIQPAELGDSAVYLCASSPGTVMGYTFGSGTRLTVV.

The chain is built from TRBV5-8 and TRBJ2-1; D ambiguous. There are 15 residues in the CDR3. Germline CDR1 is SGHTS and CDR2 is YDEGEE. V was cut by 0 bases and J by 5 bases, with 12 bases left in between. The CDR3 DNA is TGTGCCAGCAGCTTGGGGGCCGGAGACAACAATGAGCAGTTCTTC. It translates to CASSLGAGDNNEQFF.

The V and J genes are TRBV11-3 and TRBJ2-1, with TRBD2 identical over 12 bases. In germline, CDR1 is SGHNT, CDR2 YENEEA. The CDR3 totals 19 residues. V lost 1 base, J lost 0 bases, and 7 bases stayed unmatched. The CDR3 sequence: CASSLVWTSGASSYNEQFF. CDR3 DNA: TGTGCCAGCAGCTTAGTTTGGACTAGCGGGGCCAGCTCCTACAATGAGCAGTTCTTC.

DNA of the CDR3: TGTGCCAGCAGTGCGGACAGTCAGATTGGAAACACCATATATTTT. Its translation: CASSADSQIGNTIYF. The chain carries TRBV2 and TRBJ1-3, with D maybe TRBD1 (6 bases). The germline gives CDR1 SNHLY, CDR2 FYNNEI. The CDR3 totals 15 residues. The ends were cut back, 4 bases at V and 3 bases at J, with 13 bases in the middle.

This chain joins TRBV6-5 and TRBJ1-1, with 7 bases fitting TRBD1. CDR3 length: 14 residues. The V gene's germline CDR1 is MNHEY and CDR2 SVGAGI. V gave up 7 bases and J gave up 4 bases; unmatched junction bases: 9. The CDR3 here is CASKPHRGATEAFF. DNA for the CDR3: TGTGCCAGCAAGCCACACAGGGGAGCCACTGAAGCTTTCTTT.

The V gene is TRBV18, the J gene TRBJ1-1; a possible D gene is TRBD1 (5 bases). Germline V gives CDR1 KGHSH, CDR2 LQKENI. The V end was cut by 3 bases, the J end by 1 base, with 9 bases between. CDR3 length: 14 amino acids. The CDR3 here is CASSPTEKNTEAFF. Written as DNA, the CDR3 is TGTGCCAGCTCACCGACAGAAAAGAACACTGAAGCTTTCTTT.

The chain is built from TRBV19 and TRBJ1-3; D not certain. CDR1 and CDR2 from the germline V gene are LNHDA and SQIVND (reference sequence). V was pared by 2 bases and J by 4 bases, with 12 bases between. The CDR3 runs 15 residues. The CDR3 protein is CASSISKGRGNTIYF. CDR3 nucleotide sequence: TGTGCCAGTAGTATATCAAAAGGGCGCGGAAACACCATATATTTT.

This clone was seen only once. The rearrangement joins TRBV28 to TRBJ2-7; 9 nucleotides match TRBD1. V lost 4 bases to trimming and J lost 6 bases; unmatched junction nucleotides: 13. CDR3 length: 16 residues. CDR1 and CDR2 from the germline V gene are MDHEN and SYDVKM. DNA for the CDR3: TGTGCCAGCAGTTCTGGAGCGACAGGGGGGGGGCTCGAGCAGTACTTC. Translating it yields CASSSGATGGGLEQYF.

The chain links TRBV7-2 to TRBJ1-4; TRBD1 might be the D (5 bases). In germline, CDR1 is SGHTA, CDR2 FQGNSA. Trimming removed 0 bases from V and 0 bases from J, with 8 bases in between. The CDR3 totals 16 residues. This CDR3 is CASSLAGGATNEKLFF. The DNA for the CDR3 is TGTGCCAGCAGCTTAGCGGGGGGGGCAACTAATGAAAAACTGTTTTTT. The variable domain in full, with the rest retrieved from reference TRBV7-2 and TRBJ1-4, is GAGVSQSPSNKVTEKGKDVELRCDPISGHTALYWYRQSLGQGLEFLIYFQGNSAPDKSGLPSDRFSAERTGGSVSTLTIQRTQQEDSAVYLCASSLAGGATNEKLFFGSGTQLSVL.

The rearrangement joins TRBV9 to TRBJ2-3; possible D gene TRBD2, 6 bases. This CDR3 region has 15 residues. Trimming removed 0 bases from V and 5 bases from J, with 13 bases in between. Germline-derived CDR1 and CDR2 are SGDLS and YYNGEE. This CDR3 reads CASSVVGGGGDTQYF. CDR3 DNA: TGTGCCAGCAGCGTAGTTGGGGGAGGTGGAGATACGCAGTATTTT.

The rearrangement uses TRBV25-1 and TRBJ1-1; possible D gene TRBD1, 6 bases. The germline CDR1 and CDR2 sequences are MGHDK and SYGVNS. This CDR3 spans 13 amino acids. V dropped 1 base and J dropped 9 bases, with 12 bases sitting between them. CDR3 DNA sequence: TGTGCCAGCAGTGAATTTCCTGGACAGCAAGCTTTCTTT. Translated, it gives CASSEFPGQQAFF.

V usage is TRBV7-6 and J usage is TRBJ2-3, with 9 bases fitting TRBD2. Germline-derived CDR1 and CDR2 are SGHVS and FNYEAQ. Trimming removed 5 bases from V and 6 bases from J; junction bases left unmatched: 15. The CDR3 extends over 17 amino acids. CDR3 protein: CASSPVSGGRAGDTQYF. Here the CDR3 DNA reads TGTGCCAGCAGCCCCGTTTCAGGCGGGAGGGCGGGTGATACGCAGTATTTT.

This chain links TRBV6-1 with TRBJ2-1, with 15 bases matching TRBD2. CDR1 and CDR2 from the germline V gene are MNHNS and SASEGT. V shed 0 bases and J 8 bases; nucleotides not matched to a gene: 5. This CDR3 has 17 residues. The DNA for the CDR3 is TGTGCCAGCAGTGAAGCGCGGGGACTAGCGGGAGGTGATGAGCAGTTCTTC. Translation: CASSEARGLAGGDEQFF.

This clone was detected only once. CDR3 DNA: TGCAGCACTTCCGGGACAGAAGACACCGGGGAGCTGTTTTTT. Translated, it gives CSTSGTEDTGELFF. The rearrangement links TRBV29-1 to TRBJ2-2; 7 bases fit TRBD1. V was pared by 8 bases and J by 3 bases, with 9 bases of the junction left unmatched. There are 14 residues in the CDR3. The germline V gene has CDR1 SQVTM and CDR2 ANQGSEA.

The CDR3 sequence: CASSPPGNTEAFF. The CDR3 DNA reads TGTGCCAGCTCACCCCCAGGAAACACTGAAGCTTTCTTT. This chain uses TRBV18 with TRBJ1-1, with no clear D. CDR1 and CDR2 from the germline V gene are KGHSH and LQKENI. Trimming removed 3 bases from V and 2 bases from J, with 7 bases in between. The CDR3 totals 13 residues.

The gene calls are TRBV27 and TRBJ1-2, with TRBD1 as a possible D gene (6 bases). Germline lookup yields CDR1 MNHEY and CDR2 SMNVEV (reference sequence). This CDR3 has 15 amino acids. V was trimmed by 5 bases and J by 7 bases, leaving 20 bases between them. The CDR3 loop is CASSPQQGLGGGYTF. The CDR3 DNA sequence: TGTGCCAGCAGTCCACAACAGGGCCTAGGGGGTGGCTACACCTTC.

V is TRBV5-1 and J is TRBJ2-7; D is unclear. The CDR3 sequence is 11 residues long. Trimming shortened V by 0 bases and J by 4 bases, and 2 bases separated the two germline ends. Germline CDR1 and CDR2: SGHRS and YFSETQ. CDR3 in amino acids: CASSLGYEQYF. CDR3 sequence (DNA): TGCGCCAGCAGCTTGGGGTACGAGCAGTACTTC.

The genes are TRBV11-3 and TRBJ2-3, with 7 positions matching TRBD1. The trim removed 3 bases at V and 6 bases at J, leaving 6 bases unmatched. The CDR3 is made up of 14 amino acids. Germline lookup yields CDR1 SGHNT and CDR2 YENEEA. In DNA, the CDR3 is TGTGCCAGCAGCTTGATGGGACAGACTGATACGCAGTATTTT. Translation: CASSLMGQTDTQYF.